This is a list of T cell receptor beta chains from one sample in a study of monozygotic twins with inflammatory bowel disease. Using the 5' RACE reads, TCRdb records one entry per CDR3 protein without DNA. This listing includes about 330,000 distinct CDR3 sequences. Material: blood. Receptor source: a human donor with ulcerative colitis or Crohn's disease, or a healthy co-twin of an affected twin (not recorded which). The CDR3 runs from the conserved cysteine through the conserved F or W.

v_gene	j_gene	CDR3aa
TRBV10-3	TRBJ1-1	CAITFQSNTEAFF
TRBV7-9	TRBJ2-3	CASSLGTGASSTDTQYF
TRBV7-9	TRBJ1-6	CASSLAEAGLSPLHF
TRBV14	TRBJ2-3	CASSQDLAGGADTQYF
TRBV4-1	TRBJ2-1	CASSLGWASYNEQFF
TRBV10-3	TRBJ2-7	CAISESSYGSYEQYF
TRBV7-6	TRBJ2-1	CASSHPGTSKEQFF
TRBV20-1	TRBJ2-7	CSASWQAPYEQYF
TRBV2	TRBJ2-7	CASDRDPSSYEQYF
TRBV27	TRBJ1-2	CASRGDRGGNYGYTF
TRBV10-2	TRBJ1-5	CASNRDPGSSQPQHF
TRBV20-1	TRBJ1-1	CSAIPGTGGLDTEAFF
TRBV5-1	TRBJ1-2	CASSSDGLGYTF
TRBV6-2/TRBV6-3	TRBJ1-2	CASSADRRNGYTF
TRBV18	TRBJ1-1	CASSLQGAGEAFF
TRBV4-1	TRBJ2-2	CASSQDLGGELFF
TRBV10-1	TRBJ2-2	CASSDPLGGRDTGELFF
TRBV6-1	TRBJ2-2	CASSQTSGGAFIAGELFF
TRBV12-3/TRBV12-4	TRBJ2-2	CASKKQREGTGELFF
TRBV6-2/TRBV6-3	TRBJ2-1	CASRTEGTHEQFF
TRBV27	TRBJ2-7	CASSSTSGGAEYEQYF
TRBV6-5	TRBJ2-7	CASSNRGPYEQYF
TRBV2	TRBJ2-2	CAITGLINTGELFF
TRBV6-1	TRBJ2-2	CASSSDLGTGELFF
TRBV5-1	TRBJ2-7	CASSFRSLEGSHEQYF
TRBV20-1	TRBJ2-1	CSATHFEASGISNEQFF
TRBV18	TRBJ1-1	CASSPPANTEAFF
TRBV6-2/TRBV6-3	TRBJ1-1	CASSSTPSGLSMNTEAFF
TRBV20-1	TRBJ2-1	CSAGGAFYNEQFF
TRBV28	TRBJ1-5	CASRPPQVNQPQHF
TRBV29-1	TRBJ2-3	CSGSLTVSTDTQYF
TRBV6-5	TRBJ1-5	CASSSAGDIWSNQPQHF
TRBV5-5	TRBJ1-5	CASRKEAGGNQPQHF
TRBV10-3	TRBJ2-7	CAIGKLAGVGEQYF
TRBV19	TRBJ1-1	CACSMAGVAEAFF
TRBV12-3/TRBV12-4	TRBJ2-7	CASSLITGLYEQYF
TRBV12-3/TRBV12-4	TRBJ1-6	CASSLYATANSPLHF
TRBV5-1	TRBJ1-1	CASSWGRENTEAFF
TRBV2	TRBJ2-1	CASKHKESKAMFF
TRBV12-3/TRBV12-4	TRBJ2-5	CASTPGGQETQYF
TRBV5-4	TRBJ2-7	CASSLRGSDEQYF
TRBV2	TRBJ2-7	CASSEWDTSYEQYF
TRBV10-1	TRBJ2-7	CASSRTGALYEQYF
TRBV20-1	TRBJ1-6	CSALQGSYNSPLHF
TRBV11-2	TRBJ2-3	CASSSGLRTDTQYF
TRBV19	TRBJ2-1	CASSISSGTPYNEQFF
TRBV12-3/TRBV12-4	TRBJ1-2	CASSLTGRGYTF
TRBV28	TRBJ2-3	CASSLGRLLTDTQYF
TRBV27	TRBJ2-2	CASSPLDRVNTGELFF
TRBV12-3/TRBV12-4	TRBJ2-4	CASSPRTSGVNIQYF
TRBV2	TRBJ2-1	CASSDIGGQSDEQFF
TRBV11-1	TRBJ1-4	CASSSFGGQGASGEKLFF
TRBV7-8	TRBJ1-1	CASSSGSRSFSEAFF
TRBV18	TRBJ2-7	CASSPQEGNEQYF
TRBV10-3	TRBJ1-1	CAISRESNTEAFF
TRBV12-3/TRBV12-4	TRBJ2-5	CASTLTGGETQYF
TRBV18	TRBJ2-5	CASSPGLDETQYF
TRBV5-1	TRBJ1-1	CASRRQGENTEAFF
TRBV7-2	TRBJ2-1	CASSLPGQGANEQFF
TRBV27	TRBJ2-7	CASSPSSGVSYEQYF